The 27 T cell receptor beta chains listed next were all sequenced from one sample in a study of tissue T cells after allogeneic stem cell transplantation. Only in-frame clones appear in the TCRdb table, and some are missing; sequencing was by immunoSEQ multiplex PCR. Seen here are thousands of clones, around half observed once, and the top ten hold 28%. Time point in this sample: mouse harvest day 14 after allogeneic transplant. The graft held 10^6 splenic CD5+ T cells and 10^7 T-cell-depleted bone marrow cells. The sequenced material came from gut tissue. The receptors originated from a female BALB/c mouse given C57BL/6 T cells with graft-versus-host disease after an allogeneic hematopoietic cell transplant.

This clone was seen only a few times. All gene names here are mouse names. The read gets to within 1 residue of the CDR3 end, and the germline J gene fills in the rest. The gene calls are TRBV13-1 and TRBJ2-7; D gene ambiguous. With 3 bases removed from V and 7 bases from J, the gap between germline ends came to 11 bases. Germline CDR1 reads NSHNY; CDR2 reads SYGAGN. This CDR3 spans 12 amino acids. This CDR3 reads CASSARAGEQYF. The DNA read from the CDR3 is TGTGCCAGCAGTGCAAGGGCGGGGGAACAGTAC.

Of note for this clone: Mouse germline and gene names are used. The observed sequence ends 1 residue before the CDR3 terminus, with the missing tail filled in from the germline J gene. This chain uses TRBV31 with TRBJ1-1; D is perhaps TRBD1 (6 bases). Deletions cut 5 bases from V and 2 bases from J, with 15 bases between. Germline V gives CDR1 GKSSPN, CDR2 SITVG. The CDR3 is 14 residues long. CDR3 region: CAWGSWDTNTEVFF. The CDR3 bases that were read are TGTGCCTGGGGGAGCTGGGACACTAACACAGAAGTCTTC.

A word on this clone: Germline and genes here are mouse. The read halts 1 residue ahead of the CDR3 end, with the missing end drawn from the germline J gene. The chain carries TRBV2 and TRBJ2-7; no reliable D call. V was cut by 2 bases and J by 4 bases, with 9 bases left in between. The CDR3 is made up of 13 amino acids. Germline loops: CDR1 LGHNA, CDR2 YSYQKL. The CDR3: CASSQLDRYEQYF. Incomplete CDR3 DNA: TGTGCCAGCAGCCAACTGGACCGATATGAACAGTAC.

As concerns this clone: Gene names and germline match the mouse. CDR3: CASSRTGGAETLYF. The CDR3 bases that were read are TGTGCCAGCAGCCGGACAGGGGGTGCAGAAACGCTGTAT. V usage is TRBV3 and J usage is TRBJ2-3, with 9 bases matching TRBD1. The CDR3 end falls 1 residue outside the read, so it is completed with the germline J gene. Trimming took 5 bases from V and 1 from J; bases not matched to a gene: 1. This CDR3 is 14 amino acids long. Looked up from germline, CDR1 is SNHLY and CDR2 is FYNGKV (reference sequence). Combining the CDR3 with reference TRBV3 and TRBJ2-3 gives the whole variable domain GPKVLQIPSHQIIDMGQMVTLNCDPVSNHLYFYWYKQILGQQMEFLVNFYNGKVMEKSKLFKDQFSVERPDGSYFTLKIQPTALEDSAVYFCASSRTGGAETLYFGSGTRLTVL.

Of note for this clone: Gene names and germline refer to mouse. Read coverage stops 1 residue before the CDR3 terminus; the germline J gene supplies the remainder. The J gene is TRBJ2-4, the V gene TRBV12-2, with D tentatively TRBD1 (7 bases). Germline CDR1 and CDR2: SGHLS and HYDKME. This CDR3 is built from 14 residues. The germline V and J ends were trimmed by 1 base and 1 base, with 8 bases remaining between them. CDR3 bases read: TGTGCCAGCTCTCTAAGGGGGCGTCAAAACACCTTGTAC. It translates to CASSLRGRQNTLY. The whole CDR3 reads CASSLRGRQNTLYF.

This clone was found once. The gene names given are mouse names. The read ends 1 residue before the CDR3 terminus; that terminus is restored from the germline J gene. V usage is TRBV1 and J usage is TRBJ2-4; D ambiguous. The CDR3 length is 11 residues. Germline lookup yields CDR1 NSQYPW and CDR2 LRSPGD (reference sequence). V lost 3 bases to trimming and J lost 4 bases, with 2 bases between them. CDR3 sequence reads: CTCSAENTLYF. The CDR3 DNA, read in part, is TGCACCTGCAGTGCCGAAAACACCTTGTAC.

This clone appeared a single time. Gene and germline names: mouse. The CDR3 end lies 1 residue beyond the end of the read and is filled in from the germline J gene. V gene TRBV26 combines with J gene TRBJ2-4; 10 bases agree with TRBD2. This CDR3 has 15 residues. The junction had 2 bases not matched to a gene; V was cut back by 2 bases and J by 3 bases. Looked up from germline, CDR1 is KGHPV and CDR2 is FQNQEV (reference sequence). CDR3 bases read: TGTGCCAGCAGTCTGCTGGGGGGGCGACAAAACACCTTGTAC. Its protein is CASSLLGGRQNTLY. Given in full, the CDR3 is CASSLLGGRQNTLYF. The full variable domain, completed using reference TRBV26 and TRBJ2-4, is NSKVIQTPRYLVKGQGQKAKMRCIPEKGHPVVFWYQQNKNNEFKFLINFQNQEVLQQIDMTEKRFSAECPSNSPCSLEIQSSEAGDSALYLCASSLLGGRQNTLYFGAGTRLSVL.

By share of the sample, this clone is medium-sized. The listed genes are named as in mouse. Read data end 1 residue before the CDR3 end; the end is taken from the germline J gene. The V and J genes are TRBV26 and TRBJ1-4; D remains ambiguous. This CDR3 spans 14 amino acids. The germline V gene has CDR1 KGHPV and CDR2 FQNQEV (reference sequence). Trimming stripped 6 bases from V and 0 bases from J, with 8 bases between. The CDR3 here is CASSADISNERLFF. The sequenced part of the CDR3 DNA is TGTGCCAGCAGCGCCGATATTTCCAACGAAAGATTATTT.

By its share, this clone is medium-sized. Genes and germline come from the mouse. CDR3 region: CAWGGEQYF. The DNA read from the CDR3 is TGTGCCTGGGGGGGGGAACAGTAC. The rearrangement links TRBV13-2 to TRBJ2-7, with 8 nucleotides matching TRBD2. The read terminates 1 residue before the CDR3 end, so the remaining end is supplied by the germline J gene. The junction had 1 base not matched to a gene; V was cut back by 10 bases and J by 7 bases. The CDR3 covers 9 residues. Germline assignment: CDR1 NNHNN and CDR2 SYGAGS (reference sequence).

This clone has just a few counts. Mouse germline and gene names are used. The CDR3 end lies 1 residue beyond the end of the read and is filled in from the germline J gene. The V call is TRBV26, the J call TRBJ1-2; D might be TRBD1 (5 bases). Trimming took 6 bases from V and 2 from J, leaving 10 bases between them. Germline values: CDR1 KGHPV, CDR2 FQNQEV (reference sequence). This CDR3 spans 13 amino acids. CDR3 sequence reads: CASRPTVNSDYTF. Incomplete CDR3 DNA: TGTGCCAGCAGGCCGACAGTTAACTCCGACTACACC.

By share, this clone ranks as medium-sized (0.01 to 0.1%). Mouse gene names apply. The read terminates 1 residue ahead of where the CDR3 ends, so the germline J gene completes it. The J gene is TRBJ1-2, the V gene TRBV14; D unclear. This CDR3 comprises 13 residues. Per germline, CDR1 SGHDT and CDR2 FRDEAV. Trimming took off 2 bases at V and 0 bases at J, with 5 bases between the two ends. The covered CDR3 bases are TGTGCCAGCAGTTTAGGGCCAAACTCCGACTACACC. Amino acid sequence: CASSLGPNSDYT. The full CDR3 protein reads CASSLGPNSDYTF.

Of note for this clone: Gene names and germline match the mouse. Sequencing ends 1 residue short of the CDR3 end; the germline J gene provides the rest. The chain couples TRBV3 to TRBJ2-3; 8 nucleotides agree with TRBD2. The V gene's germline CDR1 is SNHLY and CDR2 FYNGKV (reference sequence). Trimming removed 0 bases from V and 4 bases from J; junction bases left unmatched: 3. CDR3 length equals 15 residues. CDR3 in amino acids: CASSLAPGGTETLYF. The sequenced CDR3 bases are TGTGCCAGCAGCTTAGCTCCTGGGGGGACAGAAACGCTGTAT.

The table lists this clone with a few counts. Genes and germline come from the mouse. The read ends 1 residue shy of where the CDR3 ends; the end is completed using the germline J gene. This rearrangement joins TRBV16 to TRBJ2-1; 9 bases fit TRBD2. CDR1 and CDR2 (germline): SGHSA, FRNQAP. There are 15 residues in the CDR3. After removal of 5 bases from V and 1 base from J, the junction contained 3 bases not matched to a gene. This CDR3 reads CASSEDWGNYAEQFF. CDR3 DNA (partial): TGTGCAAGCAGCGAGGACTGGGGAAACTATGCTGAGCAGTTC.

A word on this clone: Any gene name here is a mouse gene name. The read falls 1 residue short of the CDR3 end, and the missing part is taken from the germline J gene. The rearrangement joins TRBV26 to TRBJ1-4, with D unclear. CDR1 and CDR2 (germline): KGHPV, FQNQEV (reference sequence). The CDR3 has 13 residues. The V gene lost 3 bases and the J gene lost 4 bases, with 6 bases spanning the gap. CDR3 sequence: CASSLNSNERLFF. The covered CDR3 bases are TGTGCCAGCAGTCTAAACAGCAACGAAAGATTATTT.

Remarks on this clone: These gene names are mouse names. The CDR3 extends 1 residue past the end of the read, so its final part is completed from the germline J gene. The chain links TRBV3 to TRBJ1-2, with TRBD1 as a possible D gene (5 bases). The V end lost 0 bases, the J end lost 3 bases, and 11 bases lay between the germline ends. The CDR3 consists of 15 residues. Germline CDR1 is SNHLY and CDR2 is FYNGKV (reference sequence). The CDR3 reads CASSLAQGSDSDYTF. CDR3 DNA, as far as it was read: TGTGCCAGCAGCTTAGCGCAGGGTAGTGACTCCGACTACACC.

As for this clone: Genes and germline come from the mouse. The observed sequence ends 1 residue before the CDR3 terminus, with the missing tail filled in from the germline J gene. The chain is built from TRBV3 and TRBJ1-1; D gene unclear. Germline CDR1 and CDR2: SNHLY and FYNGKV (reference sequence). The V end was cut by 1 base, the J end by 3 bases, with 6 bases between. The CDR3 extends over 13 amino acids. Incomplete CDR3 DNA: TGTGCCAGCAGCTTAGAGAGGGACACAGAAGTCTTC. Protein sequence: CASSLERDTEVF. The full CDR3 protein is CASSLERDTEVFF.

Worth noting for this clone: Gene names are the mouse ones. The read ends 1 residue shy of where the CDR3 ends; the end is completed using the germline J gene. The gene calls are TRBV5 and TRBJ2-4; D unresolved. The CDR3 length is 14 residues. The V gene's germline CDR1 is LGHNA and CDR2 YNLKQL (reference sequence). Trimming cost V 0 bases and J 5 bases, with 9 bases left between them. The CDR3 DNA, read in part, is TGTGCCAGCAGCCAAGACCCCGGAAGAAACACCTTGTAC. It specifies CASSQDPGRNTLY. The CDR3 as a whole reads CASSQDPGRNTLYF.

In regard to this clone: Germline and genes here are mouse. The read falls 1 residue short of the CDR3 end, and the missing part is taken from the germline J gene. The rearrangement links TRBV1 to TRBJ2-7; TRBD1 aligns across 12 bases. The CDR3 extends over 15 amino acids. Per germline, CDR1 NSQYPW and CDR2 LRSPGD (reference sequence). Trimming took 3 bases from V and 7 from J; bases not matched to a gene: 7. The CDR3 DNA, read in part, is TGCACCTGCAGTGCCCGGGACAGGGGGCTGAGGGAACAGTAC. Translated: CTCSARDRGLREQY. The whole CDR3 reads CTCSARDRGLREQYF.

This clone was observed a few times. Any gene name here is a mouse gene name. The read is 1 residue too short to cover the CDR3 end, so that end is filled in from the germline J gene. The rearrangement uses TRBV12-2 and TRBJ1-3; no definite D call. CDR1 is SGHLS, CDR2 HYDKME, per germline. The CDR3 runs to 14 residues. The ends were cut back, 0 bases at V and 0 bases at J, with 5 bases in the middle. The CDR3 bases that were read are TGTGCCAGCTCTCTCGAGGGTTCTGGAAATACGCTCTAT. It encodes CASSLEGSGNTLY. The entire CDR3 is CASSLEGSGNTLYF.

This clone has a single count. Mouse gene names and germline throughout. The read falls 1 residue short of the CDR3 end, and the missing part is taken from the germline J gene. The chain links TRBV15 to TRBJ2-5; 11 nucleotides match TRBD1. Per germline, CDR1 SGHND and CDR2 FRSKSL. The V gene end was trimmed by 5 bases and the J gene end by 8 bases; junction bases not matched to a gene: 3. The CDR3 has 13 amino acids. CDR3: CASSRTGGGTQYF. The part of the CDR3 DNA that was read is TGTGCCAGCAGTCGGACAGGGGGCGGCACCCAGTAC.

By its share, this clone is large. Mouse names are used for the genes. Read sequence stops 1 residue before the CDR3 end, and the germline J gene provides the missing end. V gene TRBV29 combines with J gene TRBJ1-4, with a tentative D call TRBD1 (5 bases). V shed 2 bases and J shed 0 bases, with 10 bases lying between them. CDR1 is MSHET, CDR2 SYDVDS, per germline. CDR3 length equals 16 residues. This chain's CDR3 is CASSLPRTISNERLFF. CDR3 bases read: TGTGCTAGCAGTTTACCTCGGACAATTTCCAACGAAAGATTATTT.

With regard to this clone: Germline and genes here are mouse. The sequence runs out 1 residue before the end of the CDR3; the remainder is reconstructed from the germline J gene. The chain is built from TRBV16 and TRBJ2-5, with D possibly matching TRBD1 (6 bases). Germline V CDR1 and CDR2: SGHSA, FRNQAP. Trimming cost V 6 bases and J 4 bases, with 8 bases left between them. The CDR3 is made up of 12 amino acids. Partial CDR3 DNA: TGTGCAAGCAGGGCAGGGGAAGACACCCAGTAC. This gives the protein CASRAGEDTQY. The entire CDR3 reads CASRAGEDTQYF.

There are a few counts of this clone. Germline and genes here are mouse. The read comes to an end 1 residue before the CDR3 does, leaving the germline J gene to fill in the end. The chain is built from TRBV12-1 and TRBJ2-5; 7 bases line up with TRBD1. Germline V gene data show CDR1 as SGHSN and CDR2 as HYEKVE. The CDR3 totals 14 residues. With 2 bases clipped from V and 2 bases from J, the junction kept 3 bases outside the gene matches. The DNA read from the CDR3 is TGTGCCAGCTCTCCACAGGGGATCCAAGACACCCAGTAC. Its translation is CASSPQGIQDTQY. The complete CDR3 sequence is CASSPQGIQDTQYF.

Turning to this clone: One end of the junction fails to match germline, which may point to a read error. Mouse germline and gene names are used. Read sequence stops 1 residue before the CDR3 end, and the germline J gene provides the missing end. This sequence joins TRBV5 and TRBJ2-1; no reliable D call. CDR1 and CDR2 (germline): LGHNA, YNLKQL (reference sequence). The CDR3 loop spans 15 amino acids. The CDR3 DNA, read in part, is TGTGTCAGCAGCCAACCCTACACTAACTATGCTGAGCAGTTC. Protein sequence: CVSSQPYTNYAEQF. The whole CDR3 reads CVSSQPYTNYAEQFF.

This clone counts as large. The listed genes are named as in mouse. With the read ending 1 residue before the CDR3 end, the germline J gene is used to fill in that end. The chain is built from TRBV13-1 and TRBJ2-7, with D perhaps being TRBD1 or TRBD2 (5 bases each). Trimming pared 2 bases from V and 0 bases from J, leaving 9 bases between. The CDR3 loop spans 14 amino acids. CDR1 is NSHNY, CDR2 SYGAGN, per germline. The DNA read from the CDR3 is TGTGCCAGCAGTGAGAGGGGCCTCTCCTATGAACAGTAC. This translates into CASSERGLSYEQY. The complete CDR3 reads CASSERGLSYEQYF.

With regard to this clone: Gene and germline names: mouse. The read finishes 1 residue shy of the CDR3 end, and the germline J gene is used to complete it. The J gene is TRBJ2-7, the V gene TRBV3, with 11 positions matching TRBD2. V lost 6 bases and J lost 6; bases outside the gene matches: 7. The CDR3 spans 14 residues. The germline V gene has CDR1 SNHLY and CDR2 FYNGKV (reference sequence). CDR3 DNA (partial): TGTGCCAGCAGGCTTACTGGGGGGGCGCTTGAACAGTAC. As protein: CASRLTGGALEQY. In full, the CDR3 is CASRLTGGALEQYF. Supplemented by reference TRBV3 and TRBJ2-7, the full variable domain reads GPKVLQIPSHQIIDMGQMVTLNCDPVSNHLYFYWYKQILGQQMEFLVNFYNGKVMEKSKLFKDQFSVERPDGSYFTLKIQPTALEDSAVYFCASRLTGGALEQYFGPGTRLTVL.

Notes on this clone: Mouse names are used for the genes. The observed sequence ends 1 residue before the CDR3 terminus, with the missing tail filled in from the germline J gene. The rearrangement links TRBV26 to TRBJ2-5, with TRBD2 matching 8 bases. This CDR3 has 13 residues. Germline CDR1 KGHPV, CDR2 FQNQEV (reference sequence). V gave up 6 bases and J gave up 3 bases; unmatched junction bases: 2. The CDR3 loop is CASRRTGQDTQYF. CDR3 DNA (partial): TGTGCCAGCAGACGGACTGGGCAAGACACCCAGTAC.